The next 30 T cell receptor beta chains were all read from a single sample in a study of patients and donors after allogeneic stem cell transplantation. TCRdb reprocessed the RT-PCR reads with MiXCR, giving one entry per CDR3 protein. This table has hundreds of thousands of distinct CDR3 sequences, roughly 16% appearing once. The sequencing sample was made of blood, either unsorted or a sorted T cell fraction (not recorded which). Receptors were obtained from a human donor who was either an allogeneic HSCT recipient or a stem cell or donor lymphocyte infusion donor (not recorded which). It is not recorded whose cells these are; they may come from a transplant donor.

The V gene is TRBV20-1, the J gene TRBJ2-3; D unclear. Deletions cut 5 bases from V and 11 bases from J, with 11 bases between. Germline CDR1 reads DFQATT; CDR2 reads SNEGSKA (reference sequence). There are 10 residues in the CDR3. The CDR3 coding sequence is TGCAGTGCTTTGTCGGAGAAGCAGTATTTT. Its translation is CSALSEKQYF.

The sample holds many counts of this clonotype. The chain is built from TRBV30 and TRBJ2-1; D is unresolved. Germline assignment: CDR1 GTSNPN and CDR2 SVGIG (reference sequence). The CDR3 has 11 residues. V was trimmed by 3 bases and J by 7 bases, leaving 7 bases between them. CDR3 bases: TGTGCCTGGAGCGCCTTGAATGAGCAGTTCTTC. Protein product: CAWSALNEQFF.

The chain recombines TRBV7-9 with TRBJ2-7; the D is unclear. CDR3 length equals 12 residues. The V and J ends lost 4 bases and 2 bases respectively, with 6 bases between them. Looked up from germline, CDR1 is SEHNR and CDR2 is FQNEAQ (reference sequence). The CDR3 is CASSSDPYEQYF. CDR3 DNA: TGTGCCAGCAGCTCAGACCCCTACGAGCAGTACTTC.

The rearrangement links TRBV27 to TRBJ2-7; TRBD1 matches 7 bases. The V gene end was trimmed by 1 base and the J gene end by 5 bases; junction bases not matched to a gene: 14. The CDR3 contains 17 residues. CDR1 is MNHEY and CDR2 is SMNVEV in the germline V gene (reference sequence). The CDR3 loop reads CASSLYPPQAGGNEQYF. CDR3 nucleotides: TGTGCCAGCAGTTTATACCCCCCCCAGGCAGGGGGTAACGAGCAGTACTTC.

CDR3 nucleotides: TGTGCCAGCAGTATGACGACACCGACCTACGAGCAGTACTTC. Amino acid sequence: CASSMTTPTYEQYF. The chain uses TRBV27 and TRBJ2-7, with unresolved D. V was pared by 5 bases and J by 2 bases, with 13 bases between. Germline V gene data show CDR1 as MNHEY and CDR2 as SMNVEV (reference sequence). The CDR3 has 14 residues.

V gene TRBV7-2 combines with J gene TRBJ1-2; 9 bases are shared with TRBD1. Losses at the gene ends were 2 bases for V and 1 base for J; bases not matched to a gene: 8. Germline assignment: CDR1 SGHTA and CDR2 FQGNSA. CDR3 length: 17 amino acids. The CDR3 DNA reads as TGTGCCAGCAGCTTACGGGACAGGGACACCTTTAACTATGGCTACACCTTC. Amino acid sequence: CASSLRDRDTFNYGYTF.

The chain combines TRBV4-3 with TRBJ2-7; 7 bases are a match to TRBD1. Germline CDR1 is LGHNA and CDR2 is YSLEER. V trimming: 2 bases; J trimming: 4 bases; junction bases outside the gene matches: 14. The CDR3 runs to 17 residues. The CDR3 bases are TGCGCCAGCAGCCAAAGTTCAGAGACAGGGATCCGGTACGAGCAGTACTTC. Translated, it gives CASSQSSETGIRYEQYF.

This clonotype appeared a few times. This chain connects TRBV10-3 to TRBJ1-2, with 8 positions matching TRBD1. This CDR3 has 13 residues. The germline CDR1 and CDR2 sequences are ENHRY and SYGVKD. J lost 6 bases, V lost 6 bases, and 6 bases had no gene match. DNA for the CDR3: TGTGCCATCAGCTCGGACAGGGTTCATGGCTACACCTTC. It specifies CAISSDRVHGYTF.

The gene calls are TRBV11-2 and TRBJ2-7, with D perhaps matching TRBD2 (6 bases). V was trimmed by 2 bases and J by 5 bases, leaving 13 bases between them. The V gene's germline CDR1 is SGHAT and CDR2 FQNNGV. The CDR3 is made up of 14 amino acids. The chain's CDR3 is CASSLIGGINEQYF. The CDR3 DNA follows: TGTGCCAGCAGCTTAATCGGAGGGATCAACGAGCAGTACTTC.

CDR3 in amino acids: CASTATGIYEQYF. The DNA for the CDR3 is TGTGCCAGCACCGCTACAGGGATCTACGAGCAGTACTTC. The chain links TRBV2 to TRBJ2-7; a weak D match, TRBD1 (6 bases). The V gene's germline CDR1 is SNHLY and CDR2 FYNNEI. The V end lost 7 bases, the J end lost 3 bases, and 13 bases lay between the germline ends. The CDR3 sequence is 13 residues long.

This rearrangement joins TRBV5-6 to TRBJ2-7, with D perhaps assigned TRBD1 or TRBD2 (9 bases each). The CDR3 spans 17 residues. CDR1 SGHDT and CDR2 YYEEEE come from the germline V gene. The V end was cut by 4 bases, the J end by 0 bases, with 20 bases between. The CDR3 DNA follows: TGTGCCAGCAGCGTGCGGGGGGGACAGGGAAGCTCCTACGAGCAGTACTTC. Amino acids: CASSVRGGQGSSYEQYF.

There are many counts of this clonotype. The rearrangement joins TRBV2 to TRBJ1-2; 8 nucleotides agree with TRBD1. The ends lost 8 bases at V and 4 bases at J; junction bases unmatched: 15. The CDR3 contains 16 residues. CDR1 is SNHLY and CDR2 is FYNNEI in the germline V gene. The CDR3 here is CASRTEQGQAFYGYTF. In DNA form, the CDR3 reads TGTGCCAGCCGAACCGAACAGGGACAGGCGTTCTATGGCTACACCTTC.

This rearrangement joins TRBV15 to TRBJ1-2, with D possibly TRBD1 on 6 matching bases. The CDR3 length is 16 residues. The V end lost 2 bases, the J end lost 7 bases, and 20 bases lay between the germline ends. Germline lookup yields CDR1 LNHNV and CDR2 YYDKDF (reference sequence). CDR3 region: CATSRPPRGFRGGYTF. CDR3 bases: TGTGCCACCAGCAGACCGCCCAGGGGCTTTAGAGGTGGCTACACCTTC.

The V call is TRBV5-4, the J call TRBJ2-7, with TRBD2 matching over 7 bases. The CDR3 length is 15 residues. Germline CDR1 SGHNT, CDR2 YYREEE (reference sequence). The V gene end was trimmed by 0 bases and the J gene end by 2 bases; junction bases not matched to a gene: 5. The CDR3 bases are TGTGCCAGCAGCTTGGCCGGGACTATACCCTACGAGCAGTACTTC. Its translation: CASSLAGTIPYEQYF.

This clonotype occurred a few times. The V and J genes are TRBV6-2 or TRBV6-3 and TRBJ2-7; D is perhaps TRBD2 (5 bases). The CDR3 runs 13 residues. V lost 7 bases and J lost 1, with 11 bases in between. The V gene's germline CDR1 is MNHEY and CDR2 SVGEGT. CDR3: CASTDPGSYEQYF. In nucleotides, the CDR3 is TGTGCCAGCACGGACCCGGGGTCCTACGAGCAGTACTTC.

This clonotype was counted only a few times. This chain links TRBV4-2 with TRBJ2-7; possible D gene TRBD2, 6 bases. Germline V gene sequence: CDR1 LGHNA, CDR2 YNFKEQ. The V and J ends lost 4 bases and 0 bases respectively, with 19 bases between them. The CDR3 spans 17 residues. CDR3 amino acids: CASSPHEAGPSSYEQYF. Here the CDR3 DNA reads TGTGCCAGCAGCCCACATGAGGCGGGGCCTAGCTCCTACGAGCAGTACTTC.

The rearrangement links TRBV19 to TRBJ2-1; 8 bases map to TRBD2. The CDR3 runs to 17 residues. The V gene end was trimmed by 3 bases and the J gene end by 7 bases; junction bases not matched to a gene: 14. Germline loops: CDR1 LNHDA, CDR2 SQIVND (reference sequence). The CDR3: CASSIPRGGGERNEQFF. DNA for the CDR3: TGTGCCAGTAGTATCCCCCGGGGGGGCGGGGAAAGGAATGAGCAGTTCTTC.

The chain carries TRBV6-5 and TRBJ2-5, with a tentative D call TRBD2 (7 bases). V was clipped by 0 bases and J by 4 bases, with 18 bases between them. Germline-derived CDR1 and CDR2 are MNHEY and SVGAGI. CDR3 length: 17 residues. The CDR3 loop reads CASSYSLIGGPGETQYF. Written as DNA, the CDR3 is TGTGCCAGCAGTTACTCCCTAATCGGGGGGCCGGGAGAGACCCAGTACTTC.

This clonotype occurred a few times. J is TRBJ2-1 and V is TRBV20-1; 9 bases line up with TRBD1. CDR1 and CDR2 (germline): DFQATT, SNEGSKA (reference sequence). Trimming removed 5 bases from V and 4 bases from J; junction bases left unmatched: 6. The CDR3 extends over 14 amino acids. This CDR3 reads CSASGQGIYNEQFF. The CDR3 DNA follows: TGCAGTGCTTCAGGACAGGGGATTTACAATGAGCAGTTCTTC.

The chain employs TRBV7-3 and TRBJ2-3; 11 nucleotides align to TRBD2. CDR1 SGHTA and CDR2 FQGTGA come from the germline V gene. This CDR3 comprises 16 residues. Trimming removed 5 bases from V and 6 bases from J; junction bases left unmatched: 10. In DNA form, the CDR3 reads TGTGCCAGCAGCCATACTAGCGGGGGTGATTCGGATACGCAGTATTTT. This gives the protein CASSHTSGGDSDTQYF.

The gene calls are TRBV19 and TRBJ1-1; D gene uncertain. This CDR3 contains 14 residues. Germline-derived CDR1 and CDR2 are LNHDA and SQIVND (reference sequence). The germline V and J ends were trimmed by 7 bases and 11 bases, with 23 bases remaining between them. The CDR3 region is CASTTLPLELSAFF. DNA of the CDR3: TGTGCCAGTACCACTCTTCCCCTGGAGCTCTCGGCTTTCTTT.

J is TRBJ1-5 and V is TRBV30; 8 bases fit TRBD1. Germline-derived CDR1 and CDR2 are GTSNPN and SVGIG (reference sequence). The J segment lost 0 bases and the V segment lost 3 bases, leaving 7 bases of the junction unmatched. The CDR3 contains 16 residues. The CDR3 coding sequence is TGTGCCTGGAGAGGACAGGGAGGGGGTAGCAATCAGCCCCAGCATTTT. Translation gives CAWRGQGGGSNQPQHF.

This clonotype came up many times. V usage is TRBV24-1 and J usage is TRBJ2-5; TRBD1 might be the D (6 bases). This CDR3 contains 12 residues. Trimming removed 10 bases from V and 5 bases from J, with 13 bases in between. The V gene's germline CDR1 is KGHDR and CDR2 SFDVKD. CDR3 nucleotides: TGTGCCACTGGAACAGGGACGGAGACCCAGTACTTC. It specifies CATGTGTETQYF.

This clonotype was observed a few times. The chain uses TRBV15 and TRBJ2-3; 7 bases match TRBD2. Trimming at V came to 0 bases and at J to 3 bases, leaving 9 bases not matched to a gene. Germline-derived CDR1 and CDR2 are LNHNV and YYDKDF (reference sequence). This CDR3 has 17 amino acids. CDR3: CATSRELKRGITDTQYF. The CDR3 region has the DNA TGTGCCACCAGCAGAGAGCTTAAGCGGGGCATAACAGATACGCAGTATTTT.

This clonotype was observed a handful of times. The chain couples TRBV7-8 to TRBJ1-1, with D possibly TRBD1 on 5 matching bases. Trimming pared 5 bases from V and 1 base from J, leaving 11 bases between. The germline CDR1 and CDR2 sequences are SGHVS and FQNEAQ. The length of the CDR3 is 14 residues. CDR3 sequence reads: CASSVGHRNTEAFF. CDR3 nucleotide sequence: TGTGCCAGCAGCGTCGGACATCGGAACACTGAAGCTTTCTTT.

V and J are TRBV20-1 and TRBJ2-1, with 10 bases matching TRBD1. The CDR3 is made up of 14 amino acids. Losses at the gene ends were 3 bases for V and 10 bases for J; bases not matched to a gene: 9. Germline V gene lookup returns CDR1 DFQATT and CDR2 SNEGSKA (reference sequence). CDR3 sequence reads: CSASPGTGDLEQFF. The CDR3 coding sequence is TGCAGTGCTAGTCCCGGGACAGGGGATCTCGAGCAGTTCTTC.

This clonotype was counted only a few times. The chain recombines TRBV7-8 with TRBJ2-5, with D maybe TRBD2 (5 bases). Germline loops: CDR1 SGHVS, CDR2 FQNEAQ. Trimming removed 6 bases at V and 2 bases at J, with 13 bases between. This CDR3 contains 14 residues. DNA of the CDR3: TGTGCCAGCAGGCGGGCTAGGGTACAAGAGACCCAGTACTTC. Amino acids: CASRRARVQETQYF.

This clonotype was seen once. The V and J genes are TRBV19 and TRBJ2-3; 9 bases are shared with TRBD2. Germline assignment: CDR1 LNHDA and CDR2 SQIVND (reference sequence). The CDR3 is 14 amino acids. Trimming took 6 bases from V and 7 from J; bases not matched to a gene: 8. The CDR3 nucleotides read TGTGCCAGTAGGGATAGCGGGAGAGGGAATACGCAGTATTTT. This gives the protein CASRDSGRGNTQYF.

Only a few counts were recorded for this clonotype. This rearrangement joins TRBV6-1 to TRBJ2-2; 7 positions agree with TRBD1. This CDR3 has 18 residues. Germline V gene sequence: CDR1 MNHNS, CDR2 SASEGT. V lost 6 bases, J lost 0 bases, and 13 bases stayed unmatched. The CDR3 bases are TGTGCCAGCAGGCACACAGACAGGGCGCTCCCGAACACCGGGGAGCTGTTTTTT. This gives the protein CASRHTDRALPNTGELFF.

V usage is TRBV7-3 and J usage is TRBJ2-2; tentatively, D is TRBD1 (7 bases). This CDR3 is built from 16 residues. With 6 bases removed from V and 5 bases from J, the gap between germline ends came to 19 bases. Germline CDR1 and CDR2: SGHTA and FQGTGA. The CDR3 region is CASSPIAGQWTGELFF. As DNA, the CDR3 is TGTGCCAGCAGTCCCATCGCGGGACAGTGGACCGGGGAGCTGTTTTTT.